One and the same sample provided the 27 T cell receptor beta chains below, sequenced in a study of CD8 T cells in ankylosing spondylitis (dated by TCRdb to the late 2010s). Library generation was performed with 5' RACE. The data were produced on an Illumina HiSeq 2500. The raw public reads went through TCRdb reprocessing: fastp at Q25, MiXCR clone calling, in-frame beta chains kept. Each entry is one CDR3 protein sequence, shown with its most common DNA and genes. Here the sample has under 400,000 distinct CDR3 sequences; around 10% occur a single time. The ten top clones hold roughly 9% of the sample. Sequences were obtained from blood, either unsorted or a sorted T cell fraction (not recorded which). These receptors came from a female donor with ankylosing spondylitis or in good health (not recorded which).

The table lists this clonotype with a few counts. The chain joins TRBV15 to TRBJ1-1; D may be TRBD1 (5 bases). The V end lost 7 bases, the J end lost 0 bases, and 12 bases lay between the germline ends. CDR1 is LNHNV and CDR2 is YYDKDF in the germline V gene (reference sequence). The CDR3 consists of 14 residues. The DNA of the CDR3 is TGTGCCACCAAACAGGAAGGAGTGAACACTGAAGCTTTCTTT. It translates to CATKQEGVNTEAFF.

Ten or more counts support this clonotype. V usage is TRBV20-1 and J usage is TRBJ2-7, with 9 bases that match TRBD1. V shed 5 bases and J 4 bases; nucleotides not matched to a gene: 6. In germline, CDR1 is DFQATT, CDR2 SNEGSKA (reference sequence). The CDR3 has 13 residues. As DNA, the CDR3 is TGCAGTGCTTCCGGGACAGGGAAATACGAGCAGTACTTC. As protein: CSASGTGKYEQYF.

About this clonotype: A much larger clone differs by one base, so this may be a read error. The chain carries TRBV27 and TRBJ1-6; D remains unclear. Per the germline V gene, CDR1 is MNHEY and CDR2 is SMNVEV (reference sequence). V shed 10 bases and J shed 0 bases, with 13 bases lying between them. This CDR3 has 15 residues. The CDR3, as DNA: TGTGCCAACATCCCCCGGGGCTCCTATAATTCACCCCTCCACTTT. Its translation is CANIPRGSYNSPLHF.

This clonotype has only a few counts. The gene calls are TRBV3-1 and TRBJ1-1; no clear D. V dropped 1 base and J dropped 4 bases, with 7 bases sitting between them. Germline values: CDR1 LGHDT, CDR2 YNNKEL (reference sequence). The length of the CDR3 is 13 residues. For the CDR3, the DNA is TGTGCCAGCAGCCAAGGGACCCGCACTGAAGCTTTCTTT. Protein: CASSQGTRTEAFF.

This clonotype came up a few times. V is TRBV3-1 and J is TRBJ2-5, with D perhaps matching TRBD2 (7 bases). The CDR3 has 13 residues. Germline loops: CDR1 LGHDT, CDR2 YNNKEL (reference sequence). V was cut by 2 bases and J by 6 bases, with 10 bases left in between. This CDR3 is CASSQTGGQTQYF. The DNA for the CDR3 is TGTGCCAGCAGCCAAACGGGGGGCCAGACCCAGTACTTC.

Only a few counts were recorded for this clonotype. The chain links TRBV20-1 to TRBJ1-1; 7 positions agree with TRBD1. Germline V gene lookup returns CDR1 DFQATT and CDR2 SNEGSKA (reference sequence). V lost 8 bases and J lost 5; bases outside the gene matches: 5. This CDR3 spans 11 amino acids. CDR3 in amino acids: CSHPRGTEAFF. The CDR3 DNA reads TGCAGTCACCCCAGGGGGACTGAAGCTTTCTTT.

This clonotype was counted at least ten times. V is TRBV6-1 and J is TRBJ1-1, with D possibly TRBD1 on 6 matching bases. The CDR3 covers 12 residues. Looked up from germline, CDR1 is MNHNS and CDR2 is SASEGT. CDR3 DNA sequence: TGTGAGTCGGGGGGCCGGAGCACTGAAGCTTTCTTT. Its translation is CESGGRSTEAFF.

V is TRBV6-1 and J is TRBJ2-3, with D tentatively TRBD1 (5 bases). CDR3 size: 14 residues. Germline values: CDR1 MNHNS, CDR2 SASEGT. Trimming left V 6 bases short and J 1 base short, with 11 bases between. DNA for the CDR3: TGTGCCAGCAGGTCGACAGTTGGCACAGATACGCAGTATTTT. This gives the protein CASRSTVGTDTQYF.

This chain uses TRBV20-1 with TRBJ1-5, with D possibly matching TRBD1 (5 bases). V dropped 8 bases and J dropped 3 bases, with 14 bases sitting between them. The germline V gene encodes CDR1 DFQATT and CDR2 SNEGSKA (reference sequence). The CDR3 consists of 13 residues. Here the CDR3 reads CSTQTGDNQPQHF. DNA for the CDR3: TGCAGTACCCAGACGGGGGACAATCAGCCCCAGCATTTT.

This clonotype was seen many times. The V and J genes are TRBV5-1 and TRBJ2-2; D is uncertain. Germline loops: CDR1 SGHRS, CDR2 YFSETQ. The CDR3 sequence is 13 residues long. With 5 bases removed from V and 2 bases from J, the gap between germline ends came to 7 bases. The CDR3 region has the DNA TGCGCCAGCAGGGTCGAAAACACCGGGGAGCTGTTTTTT. The encoded protein is CASRVENTGELFF.

This clonotype was seen many times. The V and J genes are TRBV5-1 and TRBJ1-1; unclear D gene. Trimming took off 0 bases at V and 0 bases at J, with 9 bases between the two ends. CDR3 length: 15 amino acids. From germline, CDR1 is SGHRS and CDR2 YFSETQ. CDR3 DNA sequence: TGCGCCAGCAGCTTGGGAGGCGTGATGAACACTGAAGCTTTCTTT. Encoded protein: CASSLGGVMNTEAFF. Filled out from reference TRBV5-1 and TRBJ1-1, the complete variable domain reads KAGVTQTPRYLIKTRGQQVTLSCSPISGHRSVSWYQQTPGQGLQFLFEYFSETQRNKGNFPGRFSGRQFSNSRSEMNVSTLELGDSALYLCASSLGGVMNTEAFFGQGTRLTVV.

This chain joins TRBV12-3 or TRBV12-4 and TRBJ2-7; D remains unclear. The CDR3 sequence is 14 residues long. Trimming removed 6 bases from V and 1 base from J, with 13 bases in between. The CDR3 nucleotides are TGTGCCAGCAGCAACACTGTGGGTTCCTACGAGCAGTACTTC. Amino acids: CASSNTVGSYEQYF.

This clonotype was found many times. The J gene is TRBJ2-7, the V gene TRBV7-2; 7 nucleotides match TRBD2. Per germline, CDR1 SGHTA and CDR2 FQGNSA. With 2 bases clipped from V and 0 bases from J, the junction kept 19 bases outside the gene matches. The CDR3 is 20 residues long. CDR3 residues: CASSLSLAGLPRRISYEQYF. The CDR3 bases are TGTGCCAGCAGCTTATCGTTAGCGGGTCTACCCCGAAGGATCTCCTACGAGCAGTACTTC.

This clonotype was recorded a few times. This chain links TRBV11-3 with TRBJ2-2; 9 bases fit TRBD2. CDR3 size: 15 residues. Losses at the gene ends were 6 bases for V and 7 bases for J; bases not matched to a gene: 9. The germline V gene encodes CDR1 SGHNT and CDR2 YENEEA. In nucleotides, the CDR3 is TGTGCCAGCAGGCGGGGGGGGCCTACAAACGGGGAGCTGTTTTTT. Translated, it gives CASRRGGPTNGELFF.

In this sample, this clonotype turned up many times. The J gene is TRBJ1-2, the V gene TRBV20-1; TRBD1 matches at 11 bases. J was trimmed by 6 bases and V by 0 bases; bases with no gene match: 9. This CDR3 comprises 16 residues. In germline, CDR1 is DFQATT, CDR2 SNEGSKA (reference sequence). CDR3 protein: CSARDRMGQGDNGYTF. In nucleotides, the CDR3 is TGCAGTGCTAGAGACCGGATGGGACAGGGGGATAATGGCTACACCTTC.

This clonotype was observed at least ten times. The chain couples TRBV20-1 to TRBJ2-5; D gene uncertain. The CDR3 extends over 12 amino acids. In germline, CDR1 is DFQATT, CDR2 SNEGSKA (reference sequence). The V end was cut by 3 bases, the J end by 1 base, with 6 bases between. CDR3 DNA sequence: TGCAGTGCTAGTTTCCCCCAAGAGACCCAGTACTTC. Amino acid sequence: CSASFPQETQYF.

The chain has TRBV19 and TRBJ2-5; D call uncertain. There are 13 residues in the CDR3. The V gene's germline CDR1 is LNHDA and CDR2 SQIVND (reference sequence). Trimming pared 3 bases from V and 3 bases from J, leaving 8 bases between. The CDR3 here is CASSISVEETQYF. The CDR3 nucleotides read TGTGCCAGTAGTATTTCGGTGGAAGAGACCCAGTACTTC.

This clonotype was recorded at least ten times. The genes are TRBV20-1 and TRBJ2-1; no firm D call. In germline, CDR1 is DFQATT, CDR2 SNEGSKA (reference sequence). This CDR3 comprises 14 residues. The CDR3 here is CSPLSPAPVNEQFF. The CDR3 DNA is TGCAGCCCCTTGTCCCCGGCCCCAGTAAATGAGCAGTTCTTC.

The sample holds many counts of this clonotype. V is TRBV5-5 and J is TRBJ1-2, with 7 bases that match TRBD1. Germline values: CDR1 SGHKS, CDR2 YYEKEE (reference sequence). V was pared by 4 bases and J by 7 bases, with 16 bases of the junction left unmatched. The CDR3 is made up of 16 amino acids. CDR3 loop: CASSPTERLTGLGYTF. The DNA for the CDR3 is TGTGCCAGCAGCCCGACCGAGAGGCTGACAGGGCTTGGCTACACCTTC.

This clonotype was counted many times. The chain employs TRBV20-1 and TRBJ2-1, with TRBD2 matching over 11 bases. Trimming took 3 bases from V and 9 from J; bases not matched to a gene: 7. The CDR3 is 14 residues long. Germline V gives CDR1 DFQATT, CDR2 SNEGSKA (reference sequence). The CDR3 nucleotides read TGCAGTGCTAGCGTAGCGGGGGGGCCGTTTGAGCAGTTCTTC. Amino acids: CSASVAGGPFEQFF.

The rearrangement uses TRBV6-1 and TRBJ2-3, with a possible D match to TRBD1 (6 bases). The CDR3 covers 15 residues. Germline V gene lookup returns CDR1 MNHNS and CDR2 SASEGT. The ends were cut back, 4 bases at V and 0 bases at J, with 11 bases in the middle. This chain's CDR3 is CASSAPDSSTDTQYF. CDR3 DNA sequence: TGTGCCAGCAGTGCGCCGGACAGCAGCACAGATACGCAGTATTTT.

The genes are TRBV5-1 and TRBJ1-4; 9 bases are shared with TRBD1. CDR3 length equals 17 residues. J was trimmed by 7 bases and V by 4 bases; bases with no gene match: 14. Germline lookup yields CDR1 SGHRS and CDR2 YFSETQ. CDR3 loop: CASSRSPQDRGSEKLFF. As DNA, the CDR3 is TGCGCCAGCAGCCGCTCACCCCAGGACAGGGGAAGTGAAAAACTGTTTTTT. The full variable domain, its missing parts supplied by reference TRBV5-1 and TRBJ1-4, is KAGVTQTPRYLIKTRGQQVTLSCSPISGHRSVSWYQQTPGQGLQFLFEYFSETQRNKGNFPGRFSGRQFSNSRSEMNVSTLELGDSALYLCASSRSPQDRGSEKLFFGSGTQLSVL.

This clonotype was recorded at least ten times. The chain uses TRBV5-6 and TRBJ1-6; D gene unclear. This CDR3 contains 16 residues. Germline V gene data show CDR1 as SGHDT and CDR2 as YYEEEE. The germline V and J ends were trimmed by 1 base and 15 bases, with 23 bases remaining between them. DNA for the CDR3: TGTGCCAGCAGCTTGTCCCTGGCAGGCCCGTTTTCGCGCCTCCACTTT. Encoded protein: CASSLSLAGPFSRLHF.

This clonotype was seen at least ten times. The genes are TRBV6-1 and TRBJ2-1; 8 bases line up with TRBD2. Unmatched junction bases numbered 6, after V lost 5 bases and J lost 0 bases. Germline V gene sequence: CDR1 MNHNS, CDR2 SASEGT. The CDR3 consists of 16 residues. The CDR3 protein is CASSRSGILSYNEQFF. CDR3 nucleotide sequence: TGTGCCAGCAGTCGTAGCGGGATTCTCTCCTACAATGAGCAGTTCTTC.

The chain has TRBV5-1 and TRBJ1-2; D possibly corresponds to TRBD1 (6 bases). V lost 5 bases and J lost 7, with 12 bases in between. Germline values: CDR1 SGHRS, CDR2 YFSETQ. CDR3 size: 12 residues. The DNA for the CDR3 is TGCGCCAGCAGTCCGGAGGGGGTTGGCTACACCTTC. Its translation: CASSPEGVGYTF.

This clonotype was seen ten or more times. This chain joins TRBV20-1 and TRBJ2-1; 9 nucleotides line up with TRBD2. V was pared by 6 bases and J by 0 bases, with 12 bases of the junction left unmatched. Germline V gene sequence: CDR1 DFQATT, CDR2 SNEGSKA (reference sequence). CDR3 length equals 17 residues. CDR3 coding DNA: TGCAGTGCAGCCCCCCTAGCGGGGACTAGCTCCTACAATGAGCAGTTCTTC. Protein sequence: CSAAPLAGTSSYNEQFF.

This chain connects TRBV3-1 to TRBJ2-1; 12 bases are shared with TRBD2. Germline V gene data show CDR1 as LGHDT and CDR2 as YNNKEL (reference sequence). The CDR3 extends over 18 amino acids. J was trimmed by 6 bases and V by 10 bases; bases with no gene match: 19. The CDR3 nucleotides read TGTGCCACCACCCAACAAGGGAAAGGACTAGCGGGAAGCAATGAGCAGTTCTTC. Its protein product is CATTQQGKGLAGSNEQFF.